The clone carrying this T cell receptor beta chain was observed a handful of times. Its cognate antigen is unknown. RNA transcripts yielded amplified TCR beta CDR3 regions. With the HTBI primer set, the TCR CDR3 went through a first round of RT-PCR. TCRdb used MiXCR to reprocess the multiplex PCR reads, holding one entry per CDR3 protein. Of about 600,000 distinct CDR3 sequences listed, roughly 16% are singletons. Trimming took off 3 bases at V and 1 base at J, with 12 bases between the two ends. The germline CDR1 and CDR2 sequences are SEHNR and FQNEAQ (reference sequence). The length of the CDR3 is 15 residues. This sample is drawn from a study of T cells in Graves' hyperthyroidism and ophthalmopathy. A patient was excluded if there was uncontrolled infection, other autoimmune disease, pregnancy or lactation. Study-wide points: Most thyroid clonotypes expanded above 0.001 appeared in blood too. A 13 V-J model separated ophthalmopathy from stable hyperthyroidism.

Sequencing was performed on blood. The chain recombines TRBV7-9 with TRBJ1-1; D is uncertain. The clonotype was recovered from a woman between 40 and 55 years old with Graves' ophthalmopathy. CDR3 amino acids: CASSFLVAGNTEAFF. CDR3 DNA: TGTGCCAGCAGCTTCTTGGTGGCAGGGAACACTGAAGCTTTCTTT.